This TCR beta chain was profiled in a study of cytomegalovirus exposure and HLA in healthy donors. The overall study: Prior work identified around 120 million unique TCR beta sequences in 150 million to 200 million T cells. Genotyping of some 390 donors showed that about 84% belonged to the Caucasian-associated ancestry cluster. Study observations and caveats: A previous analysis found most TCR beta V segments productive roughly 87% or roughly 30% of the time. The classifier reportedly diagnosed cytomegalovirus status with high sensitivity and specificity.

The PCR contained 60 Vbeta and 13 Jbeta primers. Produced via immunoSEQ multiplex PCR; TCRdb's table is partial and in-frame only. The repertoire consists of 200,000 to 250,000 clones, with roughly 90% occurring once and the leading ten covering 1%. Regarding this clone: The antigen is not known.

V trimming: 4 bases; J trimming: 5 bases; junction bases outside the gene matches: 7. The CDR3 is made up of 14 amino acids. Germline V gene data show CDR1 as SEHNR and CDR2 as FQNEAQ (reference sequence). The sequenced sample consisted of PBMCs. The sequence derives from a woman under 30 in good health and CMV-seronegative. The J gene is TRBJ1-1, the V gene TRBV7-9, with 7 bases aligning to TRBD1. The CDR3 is CASSSRTGETEAFF. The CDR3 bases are TGTGCCAGCAGCTCGAGAACAGGGGAAACTGAAGCTTTCTTT.